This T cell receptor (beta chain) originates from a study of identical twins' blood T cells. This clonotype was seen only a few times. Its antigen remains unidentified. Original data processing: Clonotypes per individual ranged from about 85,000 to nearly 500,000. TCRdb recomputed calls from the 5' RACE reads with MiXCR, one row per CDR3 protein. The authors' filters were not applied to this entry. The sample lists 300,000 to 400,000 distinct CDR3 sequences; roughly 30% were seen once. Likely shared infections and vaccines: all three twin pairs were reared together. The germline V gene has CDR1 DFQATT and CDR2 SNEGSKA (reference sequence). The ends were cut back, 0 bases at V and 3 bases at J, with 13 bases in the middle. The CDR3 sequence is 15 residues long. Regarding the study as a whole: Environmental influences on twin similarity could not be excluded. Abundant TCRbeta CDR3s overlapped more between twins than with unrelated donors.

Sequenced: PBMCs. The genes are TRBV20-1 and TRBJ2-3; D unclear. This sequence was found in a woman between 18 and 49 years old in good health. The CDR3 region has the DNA TGCAGTGCTAGAGATTCGTCGATACCTACAGATACGCAGTATTTT. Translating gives CSARDSSIPTDTQYF.